This T cell receptor (beta chain) was documented in a study of shared clonotypes between healthy human individuals. Notes on the study in general: The study found about 4.6% of naive CD4 clonotypes shared across four donors.

This table comes from immunoSEQ multiplex PCR, and its TCRdb copy is limited to in-frame clones, with some not included. Of approximately 740,000 clones listed, 80% to 95% are singletons. CD8 cells regarded as naive lacked CD45RO, were positively chosen for CCR7, and omitted terminally differentiated effector memory CD45RA+ cells. V lost 0 bases, J lost 2 bases, and 11 bases lay in between. Per the germline V gene, CDR1 is SGHAT and CDR2 is FQNNGV. The CDR3 extends over 15 amino acids. Points on this clone: The antigen remains unidentified.

The sequencing input was naive CD8+ T cells sorted from blood. This TCR was recovered from a man in his thirties or forties in good health. The chain carries TRBV11-2 and TRBJ2-7; a weak D match, TRBD2 (6 bases). The CDR3 loop reads CASSLELAPAYEQYF. As DNA, the CDR3 is TGTGCCAGCAGCTTAGAGCTAGCGCCCGCCTACGAGCAGTACTTC.